This TCR beta chain appears in the sequencing data of a study of blood T cell repertoires in COVID-19. Libraries were prepared by immunoSEQ multiplex PCR; TCRdb keeps only in-frame clonotypes and omits some of them. The sample includes tens of thousands of clones, around 87% of them seen just once. The CDR3 spans 15 residues. V gave up 4 bases and J gave up 5 bases, with 19 bases separating them. Germline lookup yields CDR1 SGHRS and CDR2 YFSETQ. The V gene is TRBV5-1, the J gene TRBJ2-7, with D perhaps TRBD1 (6 bases). The sample taken for sequencing was peripheral blood. The sequence was collected from a human donor in a cohort sampled during active COVID-19. The donor label of this sample is uncertain. CDR3 DNA: TGCGCCAGCAGCGCCTCTGGACAGTTCGAGGACGAGCAGTACTTC. Protein sequence: CASSASGQFEDEQYF.